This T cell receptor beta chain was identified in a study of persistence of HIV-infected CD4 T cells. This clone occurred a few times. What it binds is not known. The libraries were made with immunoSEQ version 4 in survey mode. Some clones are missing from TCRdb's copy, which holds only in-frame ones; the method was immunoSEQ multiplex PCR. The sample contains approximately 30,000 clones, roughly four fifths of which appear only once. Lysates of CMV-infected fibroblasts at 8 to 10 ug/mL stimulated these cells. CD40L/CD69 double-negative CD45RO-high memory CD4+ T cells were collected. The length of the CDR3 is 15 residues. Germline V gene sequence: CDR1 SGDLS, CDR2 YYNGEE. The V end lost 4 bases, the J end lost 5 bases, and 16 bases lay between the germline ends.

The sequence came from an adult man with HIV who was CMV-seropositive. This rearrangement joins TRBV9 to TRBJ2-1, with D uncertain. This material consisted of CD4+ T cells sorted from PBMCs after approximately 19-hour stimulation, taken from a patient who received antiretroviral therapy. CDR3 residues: CASSPRLKVDNEQFF. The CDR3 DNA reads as TGTGCCAGCAGCCCCCGACTTAAAGTCGACAATGAGCAGTTCTTC.